A selection of T cell receptor beta chains follows, all from one sample in a study of T cell responses to AZD1222 COVID-19 vaccine. Measured with immunoSEQ multiplex PCR; TCRdb has only the in-frame clones, and not every one. There are 150,000 or so clones in the sample; approximately 93% occur only once, and 1% to 1.5% lies in the top ten. This material consisted of peripheral blood, taken 28 days after the second AZD1222 dose. The receptor set was obtained from an adult who received the AZD1222 COVID-19 vaccine. The CDR3 runs from the conserved cysteine through the conserved F or W. The D gene is left open where the match is weak. Only some rows state a clone size, as once, few, many or a class for expanded clones.

clone_size d_call j_call v_call cdr3_nt cdr3_aa
NA NA TRBJ1-1 TRBV28 TGTGCCAGCACCCTCCCAGGGGACACTGAAGCTTTCTTT CASTLPGDTEAFF
NA NA TRBJ1-6 TRBV6-5 TGTGCCAGCAGTTCCCGACGCTTCTCCTATAATTCACCCCTCCACTTT CASSSRRFSYNSPLHF
NA TRBD1 TRBJ1-2 TRBV6-4 TGTGCCTACGGCAATAAGGGACAGGGGGCTAACTATGGCTACACCTTC CAYGNKGQGANYGYTF
NA NA TRBJ2-5 TRBV20-1 TGCAGTGCTAGTTATCTTTCCAGGGCAGGGCAAGAGACCCAGTACTTC CSASYLSRAGQETQYF
NA NA TRBJ1-1 TRBV29-1 TGCAGTGCTCTGTCTCTGAACACTGAAGCTTTCTTT CSALSLNTEAFF
NA TRBD1 TRBJ1-4 TRBV18 TGTGCCAGCTCTTACAGGGGGCTCGGTGAAAAACTGTTTTTT CASSYRGLGEKLFF
NA NA TRBJ1-6 TRBV7-3 TGTGCCAGCAGCTCTACAGGAGGTAATTCACCCCTCCACTTT CASSSTGGNSPLHF
NA NA TRBJ1-2 TRBV6-5 TGTGCCAGCAGGGGTTTTTGGGAACTCGCTTATGGCTACACCTTC CASRGFWELAYGYTF
once NA TRBJ1-3 TRBV5-1 TGCGCCAGCAGCCCCGGGGACTCTGGAAACACCATATATTTT CASSPGDSGNTIYF
NA TRBD2 TRBJ2-2 TRBV5-5 TGTGCCAGCAGCTTAGGCGGGAGGGCCTCCGGGGAGCTGTTTTTT CASSLGGRASGELFF
NA TRBD2 TRBJ2-1 TRBV27 TGTGCCAGTCGGGGGGGCCGGTACAATGAGCAGTTCTTC CASRGGRYNEQFF
NA TRBD1 TRBJ1-1 TRBV5-1 TGCGCCAGCAGCAGACGGGACAGGGCAAACATAATGAACACTGAAGCTTTCTTT CASSRRDRANIMNTEAFF
NA NA TRBJ2-5 TRBV11-2 TGTGCCAGCAGCTTAGAACTAGTGGAGACCCAGTACTTC CASSLELVETQYF
NA NA TRBJ1-6 TRBV7-9 TGTGCCAGCAGAAGTACAGGGTCGGGGAATTCACCCCTCCACTTT CASRSTGSGNSPLHF
NA NA TRBJ2-7 TRBV19 TGTGCCAGTAGTACCCGGATCGTGGGGAGACCCTACGAGCAGTACTTC CASSTRIVGRPYEQYF
NA TRBD1 TRBJ1-2 TRBV2 TGTGCCAGCAGTGGACAGGGGGGAAACTATGGCTACACCTTC CASSGQGGNYGYTF
NA NA TRBJ1-2 TRBV27 TGTGCCAGCAGTCCCCGGGACACCTATGGCTACACCTTC CASSPRDTYGYTF
NA TRBD2 TRBJ2-1 TRBV14 TGTGCCAGCAGCCGACTCGCGGGGGTGGGGGAGCAGTTCTTC CASSRLAGVGEQFF
NA TRBD1 TRBJ1-1 TRBV4-1 TGCGCCAGCAGCCAACCGGACAGGGGCAACATGAACACTGAAGCTTTCTTT CASSQPDRGNMNTEAFF
NA TRBD1 TRBJ2-1 TRBV9 TGTGCCAGCAGCCCGTGGACAGGGAGTAGCAATGAGCAGTTCTTC CASSPWTGSSNEQFF
NA NA TRBJ1-5 TRBV13 TGTGCCAGCAGCTTTGGAGGGCACAATCAGCCCCAGCATTTT CASSFGGHNQPQHF
NA NA TRBJ2-5 TRBV12-3/TRBV12-4 TGTGCCAGCAGTCCCAGGGGTTATGGGACCCAGTACTTC CASSPRGYGTQYF
NA NA TRBJ2-5 TRBV5-5 TGTGCCAGCAGCTCCTTCGGGGGCGCGCAAGAGACCCAGTACTTC CASSSFGGAQETQYF
NA TRBD1 TRBJ1-3 TRBV4-3 TGCGCCAGCAGCCAAGACACAGGGGGCTCTGGAAACACCATATATTTT CASSQDTGGSGNTIYF
few NA TRBJ2-1 TRBV3-1/TRBV3-2 TGTGCCAGCAGCCCCTCGCGGGTAGGGCCAGAGCAGTTCTTC CASSPSRVGPEQFF
few TRBD1 TRBJ2-7 TRBV7-2 TGTGCCAGCAGCTACCGACAGGGGGCCTACGAGCAGTACTTC CASSYRQGAYEQYF
NA TRBD2 TRBJ2-1 TRBV5-4 TGTGCCAGCAGCCGGGGACTAGCCTCAGACAATGAGCAGTTCTTC CASSRGLASDNEQFF
NA NA TRBJ1-1 TRBV2 TGTGCCAGCAGTGTGGGGGCCGGGTTTGCAGCTTTCTTT CASSVGAGFAAFF
NA NA TRBJ1-4 TRBV15 TGTGCCACCAGCAGAGATAGCAGTGAAAAACTGTTTTTT CATSRDSSEKLFF
NA TRBD1 TRBJ2-7 TRBV6-5 TGTGCCAGCAGTCCTTCTGGGGACAGGGTCCATGAGCAGTACTTC CASSPSGDRVHEQYF
NA TRBD1 TRBJ2-3 TRBV19 TGTGCCAGTAAGGGACAGGGGGCAGGGGATACGCAGTATTTT CASKGQGAGDTQYF
few NA TRBJ1-1 TRBV4-3 TGCGCCAGCAGCCAAGACGACAGCTCAAACACTGAAGCTTTCTTT CASSQDDSSNTEAFF
NA TRBD1 TRBJ2-7 TRBV7-9 TGTGCCAGCAGCTACCCACTGACAGGGGGGGACTCCTACGAGCAGTACTTC CASSYPLTGGDSYEQYF
NA NA TRBJ2-1 TRBV4-1 TGCGCCAGCAGCCAAGGTGCCGGAACAGGAAACTACAATGAGCAGTTCTTC CASSQGAGTGNYNEQFF
NA NA TRBJ1-2 TRBV19 TGTGCCAGTAGTCCAGGGCTCAACTATGGCTACACCTTC CASSPGLNYGYTF
NA NA TRBJ1-4 TRBV28 TGTGCCAGCAGTCCCCGGACCGCCTCTAATGAAAAACTGTTTTTT CASSPRTASNEKLFF
NA NA TRBJ2-2 TRBV5-1 TGCGCCAGCAGGCTAGATTGGGGGGCCGGGGAGCTGTTTTTT CASRLDWGAGELFF
NA NA TRBJ1-5 TRBV18 TGTGCCAGCTCACCGGCGGGGGGGAGCAATCAGCCCCAGCATTTT CASSPAGGSNQPQHF
once NA TRBJ2-1 TRBV5-1 TGCGCCAGCAGCTTGGCCGGTATGGGGGTGGCTACCTACAATGAGCAGTTCTTC CASSLAGMGVATYNEQFF
NA NA TRBJ1-1 TRBV5-1 TGCGCCAGCAGCTTCTCACAGGGGAACACTGAAGCTTTCTTT CASSFSQGNTEAFF